These T cell receptor beta chains were read from a single sample in a study of OX40 agonist ivuxolimab in advanced cancers. The table came from immunoSEQ multiplex PCR; TCRdb's copy has only in-frame clones and leaves some out. The sample includes 25,000 to 35,000 clones, over 60% of them seen just once. Sequencing used CD4+ or CD8+ T cells sorted from blood, obtained in a trial of the OX40 agonist ivuxolimab. These receptors originate from an adult with an advanced solid tumor such as melanoma, head and neck, liver or kidney cancer. Each CDR3 is given with its conserved first and last residue. Fields, in order: D gene, J gene, V gene, clone size, CDR3 DNA, CDR3 protein. The D gene is left open where the match is weak. For some rows the clone size is stated as once, few or many, or as a class when expanded; others skip it.

TRBD2 | TRBJ2-3 | TRBV30 | once | TGTGCCTGGGAAAACTCTCGACTAGCGGGGGGCCGAACGGATACGCAGTATTTT | CAWENSRLAGGRTDTQYF
NA | TRBJ1-1 | TRBV6-1 | few | TGTGCCAGCAGTTCCCAGGGCGACACTGAAGCTTTCTTT | CASSSQGDTEAFF
TRBD1 | TRBJ1-1 | TRBV29-1 | NA | TGCAGCGTACGGACAGGGGGTGGCACTGAAGCTTTCTTT | CSVRTGGGTEAFF
TRBD2 | TRBJ2-5 | TRBV7-9 | NA | TGTGCCAGTAGTCGAGCGGGGGGCCCACAAGAGACCCAGTACTTC | CASSRAGGPQETQYF
NA | TRBJ1-1 | TRBV6-1 | NA | TGTGCCACCGTTGTCAACCCCTCTTACACTGAAGCTTTCTTT | CATVVNPSYTEAFF
NA | TRBJ2-3 | TRBV5-1 | few | TGCGCCAGCAGCTTGGAAAATAGACTCTCAGATACGCAGTATTTT | CASSLENRLSDTQYF
TRBD1 | TRBJ2-1 | TRBV19 | once | TGTGCCAGTAGTTGGGTGTTAGGGGACAGGCAGTTCTTC | CASSWVLGDRQFF
NA | TRBJ1-1 | TRBV27 | few | TGTGCCAGCAGTTTAAAAGGGAACACTGAAGCTTTCTTT | CASSLKGNTEAFF
NA | TRBJ1-2 | TRBV5-1 | NA | TGCGCCAGCTCTTCCCAGGGAGACTATGGCTACACCTTC | CASSSQGDYGYTF
NA | TRBJ2-7 | TRBV6-6 | NA | TGTGCCAGCAGCTCCCCCCGCAGCTCCTACGAGCAGTACTTC | CASSSPRSSYEQYF
NA | TRBJ1-1 | TRBV12-5 | NA | TGTGCTAGTGGTTTGGTGGCTTCCTATACTTTACACAGTGAAGCTTTCTTT | CASGLVASYTLHSEAFF
NA | TRBJ1-6 | TRBV25-1 | NA | TGTGCCAGCAGTACACTCCGTTCTTCACCCCTCCACTTT | CASSTLRSSPLHF
NA | TRBJ2-7 | TRBV7-9 | NA | TGTGCCAGCAGCCCGGTAGTAGGGGGGGGCGGCCACGAGCAGTACTTC | CASSPVVGGGGHEQYF
NA | TRBJ1-5 | TRBV19 | once | TGTGCCAGTATTCCTGGGGGGGGGAATCAGCCCCAGCATTTT | CASIPGGGNQPQHF
NA | TRBJ1-2 | TRBV30 | NA | TGTGCCTGGAGTGTAACCGCAGCTAACTATGGCTACACCTTC | CAWSVTAANYGYTF
NA | TRBJ1-5 | TRBV7-9 | few | TGTGCCAGCAGCTTAGCGATGGGTATGGGGCAGCCCCAGCATTTT | CASSLAMGMGQPQHF
NA | TRBJ1-2 | TRBV5-1 | NA | TGCGCCAGCAGCCCCGATGGAGACTATGGCTACACCTTC | CASSPDGDYGYTF
NA | TRBJ2-7 | TRBV2 | NA | TGTGCCAGCACCCCCGCCGGGATCTACGAGCAGTACTTC | CASTPAGIYEQYF
TRBD2 | TRBJ2-3 | TRBV11-2 | NA | TGTGCCAGCAGCTTGGAGGCTAGCGGGGGTACAGATACGCGGTATTTT | CASSLEASGGTDTRYF
TRBD2 | TRBJ2-2 | TRBV6-6 | NA | TGTGCCAGCAGTTCGGGGGGCGGGGAGCTGTTTTTT | CASSSGGGELFF
TRBD2 | TRBJ2-3 | TRBV5-1 | NA | TGCGCCAGCAGCCCGAATGGGGTTAGCGGGATCACAGATACGCAGTATTTT | CASSPNGVSGITDTQYF
NA | TRBJ2-7 | TRBV6-5 | NA | TGTGCCAGCAGTGACTCTCAGCGGATGTACTACGAGCAGTACTTC | CASSDSQRMYYEQYF
TRBD2 | TRBJ2-3 | TRBV9 | few | TGTGCCAGCAGCCCACTGCCAGCGGGGGGAAGGGATACGCAGTATTTT | CASSPLPAGGRDTQYF
NA | TRBJ2-5 | TRBV11-3 | NA | TGTGCCAGCAGCTTAGGTGGGGGGACCCAGTACTTC | CASSLGGGTQYF
NA | TRBJ1-4 | TRBV19 | once | TGTGCCAGTAGGGATCTAGGGAAAACGAATGAAAAACTGTTTTTT | CASRDLGKTNEKLFF
NA | TRBJ1-1 | TRBV2 | NA | TGTGCCAGCAGCCAGGGGACTGAAGCTTTCTTT | CASSQGTEAFF
NA | TRBJ1-6 | TRBV13 | NA | TGTGCCAGCAGCTTAGGGGGGTCTGCCCACTATAATTCACCCCTCCACTTT | CASSLGGSAHYNSPLHF
NA | TRBJ2-1 | TRBV4-2 | NA | TGTGCCAGCAGCCCCTGGGTAGTTACTTACAATGAGCAGTTCTTC | CASSPWVVTYNEQFF